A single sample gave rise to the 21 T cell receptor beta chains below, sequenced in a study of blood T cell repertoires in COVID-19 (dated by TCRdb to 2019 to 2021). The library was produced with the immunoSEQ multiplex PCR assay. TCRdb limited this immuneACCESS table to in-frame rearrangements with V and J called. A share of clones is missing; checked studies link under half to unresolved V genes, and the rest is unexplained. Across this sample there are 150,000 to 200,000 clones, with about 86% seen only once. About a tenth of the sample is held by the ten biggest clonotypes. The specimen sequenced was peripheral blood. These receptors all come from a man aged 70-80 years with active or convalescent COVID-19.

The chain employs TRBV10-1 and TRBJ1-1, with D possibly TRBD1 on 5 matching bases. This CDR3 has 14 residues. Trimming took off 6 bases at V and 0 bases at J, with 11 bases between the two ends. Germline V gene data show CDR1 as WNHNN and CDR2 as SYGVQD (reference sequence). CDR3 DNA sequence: TGCGCCAGCAGACGCGGGGGAATGAACACTGAAGCTTTCTTT. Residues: CASRRGGMNTEAFF.

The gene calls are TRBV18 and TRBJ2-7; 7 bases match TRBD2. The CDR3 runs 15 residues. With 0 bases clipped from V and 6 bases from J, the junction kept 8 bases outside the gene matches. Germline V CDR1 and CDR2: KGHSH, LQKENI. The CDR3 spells CASSPPIGPGGEQYF. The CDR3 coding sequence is TGTGCCAGCTCACCACCCATTGGCCCGGGGGGCGAGCAGTACTTC.

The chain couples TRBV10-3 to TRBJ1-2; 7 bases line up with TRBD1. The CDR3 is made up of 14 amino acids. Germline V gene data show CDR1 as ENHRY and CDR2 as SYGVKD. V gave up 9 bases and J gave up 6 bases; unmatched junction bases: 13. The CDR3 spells CAINEGGLGNGYTF. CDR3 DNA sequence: TGTGCCATTAACGAAGGGGGCCTTGGGAATGGCTACACCTTC.

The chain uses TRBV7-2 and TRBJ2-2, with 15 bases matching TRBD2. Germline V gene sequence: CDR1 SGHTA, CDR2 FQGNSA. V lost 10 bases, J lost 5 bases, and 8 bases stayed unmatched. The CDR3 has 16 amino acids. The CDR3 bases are TGTGCCAACTCAGGGGGACTAGCGGGAGGTACCGGGGAGCTGTTTTTT. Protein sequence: CANSGGLAGGTGELFF.

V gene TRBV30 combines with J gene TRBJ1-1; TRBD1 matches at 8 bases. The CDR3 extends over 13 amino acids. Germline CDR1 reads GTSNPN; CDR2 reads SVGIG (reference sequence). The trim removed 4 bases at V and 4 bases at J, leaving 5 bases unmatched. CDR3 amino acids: CAWIRDRGTEAFF. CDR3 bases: TGTGCCTGGATCCGCGACAGGGGCACTGAAGCTTTCTTT. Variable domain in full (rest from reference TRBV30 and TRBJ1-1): SQTIHQWPATLVQPVGSPLSLECTVEGTSNPNLYWYRQAAGRGLQLLFYSVGIGQISSEVPQNLSASRPQDRQFILSSKKLLLSDSGFYLCAWIRDRGTEAFFGQGTRLTVV.

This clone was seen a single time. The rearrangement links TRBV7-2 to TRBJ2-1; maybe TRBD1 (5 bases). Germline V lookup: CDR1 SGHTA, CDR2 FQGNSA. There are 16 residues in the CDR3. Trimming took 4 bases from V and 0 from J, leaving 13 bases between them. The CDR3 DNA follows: TGTGCCAGCAGCTCTAGGACACTCAGCTCCTACAATGAGCAGTTCTTC. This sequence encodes CASSSRTLSSYNEQFF. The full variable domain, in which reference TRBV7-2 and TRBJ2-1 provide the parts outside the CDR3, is GAGVSQSPSNKVTEKGKDVELRCDPISGHTALYWYRQSLGQGLEFLIYFQGNSAPDKSGLPSDRFSAERTGGSVSTLTIQRTQQEDSAVYLCASSSRTLSSYNEQFFGPGTRLTVL.

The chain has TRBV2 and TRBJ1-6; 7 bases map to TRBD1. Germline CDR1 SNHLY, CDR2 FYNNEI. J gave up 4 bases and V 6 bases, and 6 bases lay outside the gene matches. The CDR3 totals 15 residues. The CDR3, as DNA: TGTGCCAGCAGGAAGGGGGCAGGGTATAATTCACCCCTCCACTTT. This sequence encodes CASRKGAGYNSPLHF. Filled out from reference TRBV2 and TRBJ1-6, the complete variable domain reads EPEVTQTPSHQVTQMGQEVILRCVPISNHLYFYWYRQILGQKVEFLVSFYNNEISEKSEIFDDQFSVERPDGSNFTLKIRSTKLEDSAMYFCASRKGAGYNSPLHFGNGTRLTVT.

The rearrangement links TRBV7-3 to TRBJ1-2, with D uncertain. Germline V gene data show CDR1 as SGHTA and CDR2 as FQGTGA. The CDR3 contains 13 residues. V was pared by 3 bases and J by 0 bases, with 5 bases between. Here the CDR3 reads CASSLAANYGYTF. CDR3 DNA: TGTGCCAGCAGCTTGGCAGCTAACTATGGCTACACCTTC.

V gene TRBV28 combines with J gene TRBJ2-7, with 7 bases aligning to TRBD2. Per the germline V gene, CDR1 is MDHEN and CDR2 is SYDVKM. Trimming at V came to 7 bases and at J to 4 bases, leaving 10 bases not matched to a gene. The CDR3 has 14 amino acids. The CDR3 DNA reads TGTGCCAGCACCCGCGGGAGTAGATTTTACGAGCAGTACTTC. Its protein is CASTRGSRFYEQYF.

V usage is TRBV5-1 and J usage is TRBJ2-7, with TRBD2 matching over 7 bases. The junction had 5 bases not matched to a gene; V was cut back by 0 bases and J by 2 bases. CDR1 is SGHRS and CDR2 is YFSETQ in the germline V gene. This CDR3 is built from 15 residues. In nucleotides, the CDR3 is TGCGCCAGCAGCTTGGATCACAGCGGGACCTACGAGCAGTACTTC. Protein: CASSLDHSGTYEQYF.

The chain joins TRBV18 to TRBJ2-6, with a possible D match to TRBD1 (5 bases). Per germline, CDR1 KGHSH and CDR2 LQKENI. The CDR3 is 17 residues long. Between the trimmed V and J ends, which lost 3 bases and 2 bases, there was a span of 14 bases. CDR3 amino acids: CASSPTWGSTGANVLTF. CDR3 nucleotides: TGTGCCAGCTCACCTACTTGGGGCTCGACTGGGGCCAACGTCCTGACTTTC.

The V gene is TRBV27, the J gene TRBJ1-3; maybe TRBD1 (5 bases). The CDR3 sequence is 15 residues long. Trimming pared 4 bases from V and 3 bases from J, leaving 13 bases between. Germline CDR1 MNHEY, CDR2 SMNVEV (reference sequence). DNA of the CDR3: TGTGCCAGCAGTTCCATGGGGGGAGGTGGAAACACCATATATTTT. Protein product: CASSSMGGGGNTIYF.

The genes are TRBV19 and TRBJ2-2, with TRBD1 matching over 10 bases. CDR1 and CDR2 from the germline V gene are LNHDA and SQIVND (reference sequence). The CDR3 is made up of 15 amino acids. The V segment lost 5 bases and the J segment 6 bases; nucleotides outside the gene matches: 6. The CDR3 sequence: CASSLRDRGPGELFF. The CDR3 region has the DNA TGTGCCAGTAGTCTCAGGGACAGGGGCCCCGGGGAGCTGTTTTTT. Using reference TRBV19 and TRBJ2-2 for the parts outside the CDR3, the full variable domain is DGGITQSPKYLFRKEGQNVTLSCEQNLNHDAMYWYRQDPGQGLRLIYYSQIVNDFQKGDIAEGYSVSREKKESFPLTVTSAQKNPTAFYLCASSLRDRGPGELFFGEGSRLTVL.

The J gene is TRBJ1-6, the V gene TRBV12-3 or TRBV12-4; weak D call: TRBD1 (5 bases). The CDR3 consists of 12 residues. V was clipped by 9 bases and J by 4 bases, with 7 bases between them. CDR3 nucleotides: TGTGCCAGGCAGGGTTATAATTCACCCCTCCACTTT. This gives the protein CARQGYNSPLHF.

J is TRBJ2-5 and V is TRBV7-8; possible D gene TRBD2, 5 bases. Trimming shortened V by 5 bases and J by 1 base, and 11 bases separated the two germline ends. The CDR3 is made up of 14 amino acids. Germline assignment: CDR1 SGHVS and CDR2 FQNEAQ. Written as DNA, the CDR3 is TGTGCCAGCAGCGTTAACAGCGGCCAAGAGACCCAGTACTTC. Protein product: CASSVNSGQETQYF.

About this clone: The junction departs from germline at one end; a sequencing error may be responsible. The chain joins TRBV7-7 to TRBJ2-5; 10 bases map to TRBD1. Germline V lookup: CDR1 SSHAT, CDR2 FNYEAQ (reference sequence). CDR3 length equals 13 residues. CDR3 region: CASSTRTGGTQYF. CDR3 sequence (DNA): TGTGCTAGCAGTACTCGGACAGGGGGGACCCAGTACTTC.

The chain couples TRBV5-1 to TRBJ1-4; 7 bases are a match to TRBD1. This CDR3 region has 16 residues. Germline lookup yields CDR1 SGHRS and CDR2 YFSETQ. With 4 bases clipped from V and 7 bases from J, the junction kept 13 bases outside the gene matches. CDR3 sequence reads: CASSPWDSQGGEKLFF. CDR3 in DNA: TGCGCCAGCAGCCCCTGGGACAGCCAGGGTGGTGAAAAACTGTTTTTT.

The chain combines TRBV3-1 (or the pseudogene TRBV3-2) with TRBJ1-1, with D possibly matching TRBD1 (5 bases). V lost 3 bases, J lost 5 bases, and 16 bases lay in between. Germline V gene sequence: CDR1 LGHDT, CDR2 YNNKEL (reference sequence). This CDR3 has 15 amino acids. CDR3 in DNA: TGTGCCAGCAGCCACCAGGGCCGGAAGGGGACTGAAGCTTTCTTT. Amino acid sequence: CASSHQGRKGTEAFF.

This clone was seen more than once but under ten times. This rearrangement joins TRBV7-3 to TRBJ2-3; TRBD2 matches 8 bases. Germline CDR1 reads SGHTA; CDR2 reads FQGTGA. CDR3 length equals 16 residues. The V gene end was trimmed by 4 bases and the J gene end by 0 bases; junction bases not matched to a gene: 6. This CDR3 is CASSSGLAPSTDTQYF. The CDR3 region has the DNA TGTGCCAGCAGCTCCGGACTAGCACCGAGCACAGATACGCAGTATTTT.

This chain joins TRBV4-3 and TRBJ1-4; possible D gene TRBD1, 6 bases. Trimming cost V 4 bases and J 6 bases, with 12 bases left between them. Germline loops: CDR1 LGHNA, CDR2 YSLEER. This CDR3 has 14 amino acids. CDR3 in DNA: TGCGCCAGCAGCCGGAACAGGGCTTATGAAAAACTGTTTTTT. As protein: CASSRNRAYEKLFF.

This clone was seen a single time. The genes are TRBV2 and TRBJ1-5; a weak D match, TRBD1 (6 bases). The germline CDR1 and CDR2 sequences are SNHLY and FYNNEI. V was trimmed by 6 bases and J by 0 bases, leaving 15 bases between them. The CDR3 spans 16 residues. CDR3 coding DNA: TGTGCCAGCAGGGGGGGGCAGGAGTATAGCAATCAGCCCCAGCATTTT. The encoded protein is CASRGGQEYSNQPQHF.